The rows below give T cell receptor beta chains drawn from one sample of a study of T cells in Graves' hyperthyroidism and ophthalmopathy. TCRdb reanalysed the multiplex PCR reads using MiXCR and keeps one entry per CDR3 protein. The table lists some 510,000 distinct CDR3 sequences, roughly 20% of them singletons. Material for sequencing was blood. The source is a man aged 18 to 29 with Graves' hyperthyroidism. Each CDR3 is given with its conserved first and last residue. The order of the fields is D gene, clone size, J gene, V gene, CDR3 protein, CDR3 DNA. A D gene is named only where the DNA matches it firmly. Clone sizes are given selectively: once, few, many, or a class where the clone is expanded.

TRBD1 | many | TRBJ2-7 | TRBV28 | CASSSPGTGNEQYF | TGTGCCAGCAGTTCCCCCGGGACAGGGAACGAGCAGTACTTC
- | many | TRBJ2-7 | TRBV5-1 | CASSLKIDSAYEQYF | TGCGCCAGCAGCTTGAAGATCGACTCTGCCTACGAGCAGTACTTC
- | many | TRBJ1-5 | TRBV6-1 | CASSGLNSNQPQHF | TGTGCCAGCAGTGGCCTCAATAGCAATCAGCCCCAGCATTTT
- | many | TRBJ1-2 | TRBV20-1 | CSPGLLGYSYTF | TGCAGTCCGGGCCTTTTGGGCTATAGCTACACCTTC
TRBD2 | many | TRBJ2-7 | TRBV28 | CASSFGNRGIAGGLSSYEQYF | TGTGCCAGCAGTTTCGGGAACAGGGGGATAGCGGGGGGTCTTAGCTCCTACGAGCAGTACTTC
- | many | TRBJ1-1 | TRBV28 | CASSYARGPNTEAFF | TGTGCCAGCAGTTATGCTCGGGGACCGAACACTGAAGCTTTCTTT
- | few | TRBJ2-7 | TRBV11-2 | CASSLGKGTLFYEQYF | TGTGCCAGCAGCTTAGGAAAGGGGACCCTATTCTACGAGCAGTACTTC
- | - | TRBJ2-7 | TRBV6-5 | CASSYSAGGPYEQYF | TGTGCCAGCAGTTACTCTGCGGGTGGACCCTACGAGCAGTACTTC
- | - | TRBJ2-2 | TRBV12-3/TRBV12-4 | CASTLSSANTGELFF | TGTGCCAGCACCCTCTCTAGCGCGAACACCGGGGAGCTGTTTTTT
TRBD1 | - | TRBJ1-1 | TRBV20-1 | CSATRPGGDFGAFF | TGCAGTGCTACACGTCCAGGGGGCGATTTCGGTGCTTTCTTT
TRBD1 | many | TRBJ2-7 | TRBV28 | CASEDRSYEQYF | TGTGCCAGCGAGGACAGGAGCTACGAGCAGTACTTC
TRBD1 | few | TRBJ1-2 | TRBV30 | CAWRPPGQNYGYTF | TGTGCCTGGAGACCACCGGGACAGAACTATGGCTACACCTTC
- | - | TRBJ1-6 | TRBV6-5 | CASSYSGWTASSPLHF | TGTGCCAGCAGTTACTCGGGTTGGACAGCCTCATCACCCCTCCACTTT
TRBD1 | many | TRBJ2-5 | TRBV6-2/TRBV6-3 | CASSSLDRGEETQYF | TGTGCCAGCAGTTCCTTGGACAGGGGCGAGGAGACCCAGTACTTC
TRBD1 | few | TRBJ1-1 | TRBV6-1 | CASSADRVAEAFF | TGTGCCAGCAGTGCGGACAGGGTAGCTGAAGCTTTCTTT
- | many | TRBJ2-5 | TRBV24-1 | CAEGRGETQYF | TGTGCCGAGGGTAGGGGAGAGACCCAGTACTTC
TRBD1 | many | TRBJ1-2 | TRBV6-5 | CASSSDRAHNYGYTF | TGTGCCAGCAGTTCTGACAGGGCTCATAACTATGGCTACACCTTC
- | many | TRBJ1-5 | TRBV6-2/TRBV6-3 | CASSYSSGFVYQPQHF | TGTGCCAGCAGTTACTCGAGCGGGTTCGTCTATCAGCCCCAGCATTTT
TRBD1 | many | TRBJ2-7 | TRBV11-2 | CASSSPGQGASYEQYF | TGTGCCAGCAGCTCTCCGGGCCAGGGGGCATCCTACGAGCAGTACTTC
- | many | TRBJ2-7 | TRBV12-5 | CASGLVQGPSSYEQYF | TGTGCTAGTGGTTTGGTACAGGGCCCAAGCTCCTACGAGCAGTACTTC
TRBD1 | many | TRBJ2-7 | TRBV6-2/TRBV6-3 | CASSYSGGQAHSRLREQYF | TGTGCCAGCAGTTACTCGGGCGGACAGGCCCATTCGCGGCTACGGGAGCAGTACTTC
TRBD2 | - | TRBJ2-2 | TRBV12-3/TRBV12-4 | CASRPQRGANTGELFF | TGTGCCAGCAGGCCTCAGCGGGGTGCGAACACCGGGGAGCTGTTTTTT
- | many | TRBJ1-3 | TRBV10-2 | CASSRPPGNTIYF | TGCGCCAGCTCGCGGCCTCCGGGAAACACCATATATTTT
- | once | TRBJ2-5 | TRBV7-2 | CASSLSSQTQYF | TGTGCCAGCAGCTTATCCTCGCAGACCCAGTACTTC
- | - | TRBJ2-4 | TRBV2 | CASSASGLRVKYF | TGTGCCAGCAGTGCCTCGGGACTGCGGGTTAAGTACTTC
- | many | TRBJ1-1 | TRBV6-2/TRBV6-3 | CASSYHGTNTEAFF | TGTGCCAGCAGTTACCACGGTACGAACACTGAAGCTTTCTTT
- | many | TRBJ1-2 | TRBV5-1 | CASSLELGTGGYTF | TGCGCCAGCAGCTTGGAGTTGGGAACGGGTGGCTACACCTTC
TRBD1 | - | TRBJ2-2 | TRBV4-1 | CASSQFGTANTGELFF | TGCGCCAGCAGCCAATTTGGGACAGCGAACACCGGGGAGCTGTTTTTT
TRBD1 | few | TRBJ2-2 | TRBV11-1 | CASSLIGTGEPGELFF | TGTGCCAGCAGCCTGATCGGGACAGGGGAACCCGGGGAGCTGTTTTTT
- | many | TRBJ2-5 | TRBV29-1 | CSHGENLWETQYF | TGCAGCCACGGGGAAAACTTATGGGAGACCCAGTACTTC
- | - | TRBJ1-1 | TRBV14 | CASSRVGRTEAFF | TGTGCCAGCAGCCGCGTGGGAAGGACTGAAGCTTTCTTT
- | many | TRBJ2-7 | TRBV28 | CASSLPSYEQYF | TGTGCCAGCAGCCTCCCGTCCTACGAGCAGTACTTC
- | many | TRBJ1-1 | TRBV30 | CAWSGDSNTEAFF | TGTGCCTGGAGCGGAGACAGTAACACTGAAGCTTTCTTT
- | many | TRBJ1-3 | TRBV28 | CASSMTSGYSGNTIYF | TGTGCCAGCAGCATGACTTCAGGGTACTCTGGAAACACCATATATTTT
- | - | TRBJ1-3 | TRBV6-2/TRBV6-3 | CASSFGTSSGNTIYF | TGTGCCAGCAGTTTCGGGACGAGCTCTGGAAACACCATATATTTT
TRBD2 | - | TRBJ2-7 | TRBV29-1 | CSVGASGSPEQYF | TGCAGCGTTGGGGCTAGCGGGAGTCCCGAGCAGTACTTC
- | few | TRBJ1-2 | TRBV6-2/TRBV6-3 | CASSYSETMGYTF | TGTGCCAGCAGTTACTCAGAAACTATGGGCTACACCTTC
- | many | TRBJ1-5 | TRBV10-3 | CAISEEGFNQPQHF | TGTGCCATCAGTGAAGAGGGCTTCAATCAGCCCCAGCATTTT
TRBD1 | many | TRBJ1-2 | TRBV5-8 | CASSTGTGAWGYTF | TGTGCCAGCAGCACCGGGACAGGGGCATGGGGCTACACCTTC
- | - | TRBJ2-2 | TRBV27 | CASLRRGGTGELFF | TGTGCCAGCCTTAGGAGGGGAGGAACCGGGGAGCTGTTTTTT
- | - | TRBJ2-4 | TRBV6-5 | CASSYSLLENILYF | TGTGCCAGCAGTTACTCGTTACTGGAGAACATTCTGTACTTC